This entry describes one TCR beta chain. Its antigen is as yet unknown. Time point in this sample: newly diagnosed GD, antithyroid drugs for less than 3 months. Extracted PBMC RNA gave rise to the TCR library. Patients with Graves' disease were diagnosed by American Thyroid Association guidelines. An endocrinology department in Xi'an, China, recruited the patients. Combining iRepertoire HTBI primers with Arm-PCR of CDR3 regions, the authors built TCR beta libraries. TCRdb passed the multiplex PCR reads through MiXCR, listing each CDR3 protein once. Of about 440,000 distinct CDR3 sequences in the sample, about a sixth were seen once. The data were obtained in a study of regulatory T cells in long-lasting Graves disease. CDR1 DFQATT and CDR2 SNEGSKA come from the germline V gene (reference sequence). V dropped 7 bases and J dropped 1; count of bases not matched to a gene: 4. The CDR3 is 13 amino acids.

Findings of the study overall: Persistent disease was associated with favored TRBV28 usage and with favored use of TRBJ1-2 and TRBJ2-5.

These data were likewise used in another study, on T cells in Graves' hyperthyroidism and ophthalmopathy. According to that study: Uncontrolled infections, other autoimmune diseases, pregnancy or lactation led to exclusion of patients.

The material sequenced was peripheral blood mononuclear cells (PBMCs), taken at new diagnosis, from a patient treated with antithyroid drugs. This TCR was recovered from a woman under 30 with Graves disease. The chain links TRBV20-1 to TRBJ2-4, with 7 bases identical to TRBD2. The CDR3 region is CSGDGGAKNIQYF. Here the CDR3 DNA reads TGCAGTGGCGACGGGGGGGCCAAAAACATTCAGTACTTC.